This TCR beta chain was documented in a study of shared clonotypes between healthy human individuals. Study-wide results and caveats: Inspection by rarefaction showed sorted-subset sequencing to be incomplete despite large depth. The naive CD4 repertoires of a few donors were compared, and around 5% of clonotypes were shared.

The table lists this clone with a few counts. The antigen remains undetermined. Other DNA sequences in the same sample also yield this CDR3. Sorted-subset replicate PCR reactions contained roughly 200 ng DNA, corresponding to some 28,000 T cell genomes. TCRdb's copy holds only in-frame clones and misses some; the assay was immunoSEQ multiplex PCR. The sample has around 2.1 million clones, more than 85% seen once. CD45RO-negative cells were positively selected for CCR7, leaving out terminally differentiated effector memory CD45RA+ cells. This sequence was found in a man aged 18 to 30 in good health. Some clones in this sample may be carry-over from other donors' samples. Material for sequencing was naive CD8+ T cells from PBMCs.

The CDR3 loop is CASSLTGNTEAFF. CDR3 DNA: TGTGCCAGCAGCTTAACAGGGAACACTGAAGCTTTCTTT. The chain combines TRBV7-9 with TRBJ1-1, with a tentative D call TRBD1 (5 bases). This CDR3 is built from 13 residues. Germline V gives CDR1 SEHNR, CDR2 FQNEAQ (reference sequence). V gave up 2 bases and J gave up 1 base, with 5 bases separating them.